This is a list of T cell receptor beta chains from one sample in a study of PD-L1 blockade in urothelial cancer. Sequencing used immunoSEQ multiplex PCR; TCRdb keeps in-frame clones, though not all of them. The sample includes roughly 42,000 clones, roughly four fifths of them seen just once. Sequences were derived from PBMCs, sampled around atezolizumab (anti-PD-L1) treatment. These receptors were taken from a man between 65 and 85 years old with urothelial cancer. CDR3s include the opening cysteine and the closing phenylalanine or tryptophan. Each record gives: J gene, V gene, clone size, D gene, CDR3 protein, CDR3 DNA. The D gene is left open where the match is weak. Size values are once, few and many counts, or a class for expanded clones, and some rows have none.

>TRBJ2-1|TRBV7-2|.|.
CASSLALTSYNEQFF
TGTGCCAGCAGCCTAGCGTTAACTTCCTACAATGAGCAGTTCTTC
>TRBJ2-1|TRBV9|.|.
CASSVGTSGPDEQFF
TGTGCCAGCAGCGTAGGGACCTCAGGGCCCGATGAGCAGTTCTTC
>TRBJ1-1|TRBV5-8|.|TRBD1
CASRIQGVAFF
TGTGCCAGCAGGATCCAGGGGGTGGCTTTCTTT
>TRBJ1-2|TRBV30|.|.
CAWRREKNYGYTF
TGTGCCTGGAGGAGGGAAAAGAACTATGGCTACACCTTC
>TRBJ1-3|TRBV18|once|TRBD1
CASSRDRKNTIYF
TGTGCCAGCTCAAGGGACAGGAAAAACACCATATATTTT
>TRBJ1-2|TRBV6-1|.|TRBD1
CASSDRPGGGSGYGYTF
TGTGCCAGCAGTGATAGGCCAGGGGGCGGATCTGGCTATGGCTACACCTTC
>TRBJ1-3|TRBV4-2|few|.
CASSPTLTTQRSGNTIYF
TGTGCCAGCAGCCCGACCTTAACGACTCAACGCTCTGGAAACACCATATATTTT
>TRBJ2-5|TRBV2|.|.
CASTADRYQETQYF
TGTGCCAGCACGGCCGACAGGTACCAAGAGACCCAGTACTTC
>TRBJ1-2|TRBV20-1|once|.
CSATASRGYTF
TGCAGTGCTACCGCTAGCAGAGGCTACACCTTC
>TRBJ2-3|TRBV18|.|TRBD1
CASSRRDRVTDTQYF
TGTGCCAGCTCCCGCCGGGACAGGGTCACAGATACGCAGTATTTT
>TRBJ2-7|TRBV19|.|TRBD1
CASSILSGTGDTLSSYEQYF
TGTGCCAGTAGTATTCTCTCCGGGACAGGCGATACTCTTAGCTCCTACGAGCAGTACTTC
>TRBJ2-5|TRBV29-1|.|TRBD1
CSARDREETQYF
TGCAGCGCCCGGGACAGGGAAGAGACCCAGTACTTC
>TRBJ2-3|TRBV28|.|.
CASISGRGATDTQYF
TGTGCCAGCATATCGGGCAGGGGGGCCACAGATACGCAGTATTTT
>TRBJ1-1|TRBV12-5|.|TRBD1
CASGLGQGAAEAFF
TGTGCTAGTGGTTTGGGACAGGGGGCGGCTGAAGCTTTCTTT
>TRBJ1-2|TRBV5-1|.|.
CASLDSYGYTF
TGCGCCAGCCTCGACAGCTATGGCTACACCTTC
>TRBJ1-4|TRBV7-2|.|.
CASSPPGGRDEKLFF
TGTGCCAGCAGCCCGCCCGGGGGGCGGGATGAAAAACTGTTTTTT
>TRBJ1-5|TRBV19|.|TRBD1
CASSRGDRGNQPQHF
TGTGCCAGTAGTCGGGGGGACAGGGGCAACCAGCCCCAGCATTTT
>TRBJ1-1|TRBV10-1|once|.
CASSEREQDNTEAFF
TGCGCCAGCAGTGAGAGGGAGCAGGATAACACTGAAGCTTTCTTT
>TRBJ2-1|TRBV28|.|.
CASSLRQTEQFF
TGTGCCAGCAGTTTAAGACAGACTGAGCAGTTCTTC
>TRBJ1-1|TRBV20-1|once|.
CSAAQEREAFF
TGCAGTGCGGCACAGGAGAGAGAAGCTTTCTTT
>TRBJ2-7|TRBV9|.|.
CASSVDRSHEQYF
TGTGCCAGCAGCGTAGATAGATCCCACGAGCAGTACTTC
>TRBJ2-5|TRBV27|once|.
CASSFGQRETQYF
TGTGCCAGCAGTTTCGGACAGAGAGAGACCCAGTACTTC
>TRBJ2-5|TRBV10-3|.|TRBD1
CAISVGTAQETQYF
TGTGCCATCAGTGTGGGGACAGCTCAAGAGACCCAGTACTTC
>TRBJ2-1|TRBV11-3|few|.
CASSWLISYNEQFF
TGTGCCAGCAGTTGGCTTATCTCCTACAATGAGCAGTTCTTC
>TRBJ1-5|TRBV10-1|.|.
CASSDHTRSNQPQHF
TGCGCCAGCAGTGATCACACCCGTAGCAATCAGCCCCAGCATTTT
>TRBJ2-1|TRBV11-2|.|.
CASSSPRSSYNEQFF
TGTGCCAGCAGCTCCCCTCGGAGCTCCTACAATGAGCAGTTCTTC
>TRBJ2-2|TRBV7-9|medium-sized|TRBD1
CASSFDRGNTGELFF
TGTGCCAGCAGCTTCGACAGGGGGAACACCGGGGAGCTGTTTTTT
>TRBJ2-3|TRBV28|.|TRBD2
CASSLWASGLEADTQYF
TGTGCCAGCAGTTTATGGGCTAGCGGCCTGGAGGCAGATACGCAGTATTTT
>TRBJ2-7|TRBV29-1|.|TRBD1
CSVEGTGVEQYF
TGCAGCGTTGAAGGGACAGGGGTCGAGCAGTACTTC
>TRBJ2-7|TRBV9|.|.
CASSVASQGSSYEQYF
TGTGCCAGCAGCGTAGCTAGCCAGGGGAGCTCCTACGAGCAGTACTTC
>TRBJ1-1|TRBV6-1|.|TRBD1
CASSEVGTGAAFF
TGTGCCAGCAGTGAAGTGGGAACAGGGGCTGCTTTCTTT
>TRBJ1-1|TRBV7-2|.|.
CASSPEIGANTEAFF
TGTGCCAGCAGCCCCGAGATAGGGGCGAACACTGAAGCTTTCTTT
>TRBJ2-5|TRBV6-6|.|.
CASSYHVKDFQETQYF
TGTGCCAGCAGTTACCATGTCAAGGACTTCCAAGAGACCCAGTACTTC
>TRBJ2-1|TRBV6-5|.|TRBD2
CASRTGGSNEQFF
TGTGCCAGCAGGACCGGGGGGTCAAATGAGCAGTTCTTC
>TRBJ2-4|TRBV28|.|.
CASTDKLRVLSNF
TGTGCCAGCACCGATAAACTCCGGGTCCTTTCAAACTTC
>TRBJ1-1|TRBV7-9|.|.
CASSSQTMNTEAFF
TGTGCCAGCAGCTCGCAAACTATGAACACTGAAGCTTTCTTT
>TRBJ1-5|TRBV19|.|.
CASTPSGGGNQPQHF
TGTGCCAGTACCCCGAGCGGGGGCGGAAATCAGCCCCAGCATTTT
>TRBJ2-2|TRBV10-1|.|TRBD2
CASSGGLANGELFF
TGCGCCAGCAGTGGGGGACTAGCGAACGGGGAGCTGTTTTTT
>TRBJ2-5|TRBV7-9|.|.
CASSLYGLPQETQYF
TGTGCCAGCAGCTTATACGGTTTACCTCAAGAGACCCAGTACTTC
>TRBJ2-1|TRBV7-6|.|.
CASSVGSGSYNEQFF
TGTGCCAGCAGCGTCGGATCAGGGTCCTACAATGAGCAGTTCTTC
>TRBJ1-2|TRBV5-4|.|TRBD1
CASSNTGTGAYGYTF
TGTGCCAGCAGCAATACCGGGACAGGGGCCTATGGCTACACCTTC
>TRBJ2-1|TRBV11-2|.|TRBD2
CASSFGASGRDYEQFF
TGTGCCAGCAGCTTTGGAGCGAGCGGGAGGGATTATGAGCAGTTCTTC
>TRBJ2-1|TRBV9|.|.
CASSVGLGNEQFF
TGTGCCAGCAGCGTAGGTCTCGGGAATGAGCAGTTCTTC
>TRBJ2-5|TRBV4-2|.|.
CASSQESSSQETQYF
TGTGCCAGCAGCCAAGAAAGTAGCAGCCAAGAGACCCAGTACTTC
>TRBJ2-1|TRBV5-6|.|TRBD2
CASSALAGPYNEQFF
TGTGCCAGCAGCGCCCTAGCGGGGCCCTACAATGAGCAGTTCTTC
>TRBJ2-1|TRBV7-9|.|TRBD2
CASSFPILIAGPRNEQFF
TGTGCCAGCAGCTTCCCAATCCTTATAGCGGGGCCTCGGAATGAGCAGTTCTTC
>TRBJ2-3|TRBV5-1|.|.
CATKTGGGTDTQYF
TGCGCCACAAAAACAGGGGGGGGCACAGATACGCAGTATTTT
>TRBJ2-5|TRBV7-2|.|TRBD2
CASSLYSGETQYF
TGTGCCAGCAGCTTATATAGCGGGGAGACCCAGTACTTC
>TRBJ1-2|TRBV5-1|.|TRBD1
CASSLDEGGGPYGYTF
TGCGCCAGCAGCTTGGATGAAGGGGGCGGCCCCTATGGCTACACCTTC
>TRBJ1-1|TRBV30|few|.
CAWSYPTEAFF
TGTGCCTGGAGTTATCCCACTGAAGCTTTCTTT
>TRBJ1-2|TRBV10-3|.|TRBD1
CAISEIGRGAVNYGYTF
TGTGCCATCAGTGAGATCGGCAGGGGGGCCGTTAACTATGGCTACACCTTC
>TRBJ1-1|TRBV19|once|.
CASTLTPNTEAFF
TGTGCCAGTACCTTGACACCGAACACTGAAGCTTTCTTT
>TRBJ2-7|TRBV7-3|.|TRBD2
CASSPLAGDEQYF
TGTGCCAGCAGCCCACTAGCGGGAGACGAGCAGTACTTC